The entry below gives a single TCR beta chain sequence along with its context. Its cognate antigen is unknown. This CDR3 region has 16 residues. CDR1 and CDR2 from the germline V gene are MDHEN and SYDVKM. Between the trimmed V and J ends, which lost 10 bases and 9 bases, there was a span of 30 bases. Extraction and reverse transcription of RNA yielded cDNA as the sequencing template. Only in-frame clones appear in the TCRdb table, and some are missing; sequencing was by immunoSEQ multiplex PCR. Of approximately 200,000 clones detected, around 56% appear once; the ten largest clones hold around 0.69%. Treatment in this sample: oral pan-JAK inhibitor, 5-10 mg twice daily. These data are taken from a study of CD8+ T cells in alopecia areata. Study context: Treated patients were given 5 to 10 mg oral tofacitinib twice daily. General observations from the study: Normal skin's resident alphabeta T cells are sequenced alongside lesional scalp T cells. Numerous clones, expanded in lesions, remained in scalp and blood during tofacitinib. On tofacitinib, scalp clonality and expanded CD8+ clones among top 100 fell significantly.

The sequencing here drew on CD4+ T cells sorted from blood, taken at week 4, from a patient treated with tofacitinib. The TCR originated in a human donor with alopecia areata. The chain recombines TRBV28 with TRBJ1-1; a weak D match, TRBD1 (5 bases). The CDR3 region has the DNA TGTGCCATCATAGATGGCCCCGGGGCTAGGGGATTCAAAGCTTTCTTT. Translating it yields CAIIDGPGARGFKAFF.